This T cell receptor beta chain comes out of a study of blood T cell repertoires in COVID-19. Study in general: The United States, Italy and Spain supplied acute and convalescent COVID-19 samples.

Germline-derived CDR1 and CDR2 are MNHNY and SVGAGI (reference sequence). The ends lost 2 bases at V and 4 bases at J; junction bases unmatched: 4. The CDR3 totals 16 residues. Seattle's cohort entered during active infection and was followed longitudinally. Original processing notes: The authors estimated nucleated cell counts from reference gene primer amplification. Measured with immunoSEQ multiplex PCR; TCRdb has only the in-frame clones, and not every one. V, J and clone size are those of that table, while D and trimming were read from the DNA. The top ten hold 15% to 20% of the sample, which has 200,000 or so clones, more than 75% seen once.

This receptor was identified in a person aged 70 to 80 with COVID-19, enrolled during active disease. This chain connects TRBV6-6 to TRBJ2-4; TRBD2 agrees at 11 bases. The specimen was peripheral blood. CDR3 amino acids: CASSYGLAGGKNIQYF. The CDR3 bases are TGTGCCAGCAGTTACGGGCTAGCGGGAGGAAAAAACATTCAGTACTTC.